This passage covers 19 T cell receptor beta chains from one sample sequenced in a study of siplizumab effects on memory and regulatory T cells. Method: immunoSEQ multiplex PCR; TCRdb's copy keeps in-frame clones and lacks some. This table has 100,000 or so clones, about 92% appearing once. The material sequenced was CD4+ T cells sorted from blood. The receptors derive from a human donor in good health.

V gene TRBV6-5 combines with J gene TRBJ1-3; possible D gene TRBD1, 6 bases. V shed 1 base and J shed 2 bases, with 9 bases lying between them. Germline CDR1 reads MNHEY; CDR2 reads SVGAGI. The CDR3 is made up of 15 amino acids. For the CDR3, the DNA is TGTGCCAGCAGTTACTACGGGGGCCCTGGAAACACCATATATTTT. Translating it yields CASSYYGGPGNTIYF.

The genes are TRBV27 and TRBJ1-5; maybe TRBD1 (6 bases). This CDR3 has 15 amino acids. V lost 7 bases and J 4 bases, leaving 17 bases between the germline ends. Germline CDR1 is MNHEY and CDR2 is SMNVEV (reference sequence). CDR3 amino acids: CASKKTGGPNQPQHF. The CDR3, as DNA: TGTGCCAGCAAGAAAACTGGGGGGCCAAATCAGCCCCAGCATTTT.

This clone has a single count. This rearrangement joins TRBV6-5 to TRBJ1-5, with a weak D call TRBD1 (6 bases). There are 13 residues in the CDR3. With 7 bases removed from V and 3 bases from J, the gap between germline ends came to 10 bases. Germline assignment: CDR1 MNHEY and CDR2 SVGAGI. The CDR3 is CASKTGFNQPQHF. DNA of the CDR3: TGTGCCAGCAAAACAGGGTTCAATCAGCCCCAGCATTTT.

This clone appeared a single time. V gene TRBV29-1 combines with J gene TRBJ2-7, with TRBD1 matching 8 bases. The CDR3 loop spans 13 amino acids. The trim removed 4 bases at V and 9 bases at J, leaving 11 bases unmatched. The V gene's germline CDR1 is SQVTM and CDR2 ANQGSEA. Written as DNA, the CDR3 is TGCAGCGTTGCCGGACAGGGCGACTGGGGGCAGTACTTC. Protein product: CSVAGQGDWGQYF.

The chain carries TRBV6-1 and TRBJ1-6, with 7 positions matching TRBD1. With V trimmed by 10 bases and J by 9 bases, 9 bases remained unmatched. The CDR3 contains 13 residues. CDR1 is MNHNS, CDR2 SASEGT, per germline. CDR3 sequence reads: CATHRTGLSPLHF. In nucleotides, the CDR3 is TGTGCCACCCACCGGACAGGCCTTTCACCCCTCCACTTT.

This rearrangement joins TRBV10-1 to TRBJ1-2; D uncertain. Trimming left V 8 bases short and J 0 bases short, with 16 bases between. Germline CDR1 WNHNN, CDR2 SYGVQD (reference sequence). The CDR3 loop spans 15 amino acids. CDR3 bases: TGCGCCAGCCTTTCTTTGGCCCATACTAACTATGGCTACACCTTC. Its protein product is CASLSLAHTNYGYTF.

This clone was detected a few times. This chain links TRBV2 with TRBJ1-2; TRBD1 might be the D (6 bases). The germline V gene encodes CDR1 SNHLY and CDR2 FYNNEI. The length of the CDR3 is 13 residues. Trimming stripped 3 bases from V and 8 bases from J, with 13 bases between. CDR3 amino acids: CASSEQGRGGYTF. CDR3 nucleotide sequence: TGTGCCAGCAGTGAGCAGGGGAGAGGAGGCTACACCTTC. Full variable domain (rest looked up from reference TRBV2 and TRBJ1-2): EPEVTQTPSHQVTQMGQEVILRCVPISNHLYFYWYRQILGQKVEFLVSFYNNEISEKSEIFDDQFSVERPDGSNFTLKIRSTKLEDSAMYFCASSEQGRGGYTFGSGTRLTVV.

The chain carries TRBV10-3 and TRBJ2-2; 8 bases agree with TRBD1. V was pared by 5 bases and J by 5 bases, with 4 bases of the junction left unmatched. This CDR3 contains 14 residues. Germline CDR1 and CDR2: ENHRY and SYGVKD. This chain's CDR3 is CAISRQGKTGELFF. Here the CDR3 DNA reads TGTGCCATCAGTAGACAGGGGAAGACCGGGGAGCTGTTTTTT.

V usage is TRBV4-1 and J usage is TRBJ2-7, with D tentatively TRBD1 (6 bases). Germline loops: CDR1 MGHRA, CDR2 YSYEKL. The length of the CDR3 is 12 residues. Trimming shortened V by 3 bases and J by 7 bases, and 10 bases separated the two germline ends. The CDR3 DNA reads TGCGCCAGCAGCCACAACAGGGAAGAGCAGTACTTC. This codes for CASSHNREEQYF.

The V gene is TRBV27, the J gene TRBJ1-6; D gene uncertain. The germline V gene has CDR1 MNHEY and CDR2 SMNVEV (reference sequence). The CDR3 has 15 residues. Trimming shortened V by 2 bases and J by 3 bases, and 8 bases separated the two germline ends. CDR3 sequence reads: CASSLGEGYNSPLHF. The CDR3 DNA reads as TGTGCCAGCAGTTTAGGAGAGGGCTATAATTCACCCCTCCACTTT.

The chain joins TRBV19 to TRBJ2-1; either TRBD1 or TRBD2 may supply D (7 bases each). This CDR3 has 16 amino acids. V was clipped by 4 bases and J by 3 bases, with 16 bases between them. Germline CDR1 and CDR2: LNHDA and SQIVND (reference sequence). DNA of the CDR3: TGTGCCAGTAGTACCAGGGGGGGACTAATCTACAATGAGCAGTTCTTC. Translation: CASSTRGGLIYNEQFF. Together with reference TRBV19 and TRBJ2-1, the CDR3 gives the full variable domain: DGGITQSPKYLFRKEGQNVTLSCEQNLNHDAMYWYRQDPGQGLRLIYYSQIVNDFQKGDIAEGYSVSREKKESFPLTVTSAQKNPTAFYLCASSTRGGLIYNEQFFGPGTRLTVL.

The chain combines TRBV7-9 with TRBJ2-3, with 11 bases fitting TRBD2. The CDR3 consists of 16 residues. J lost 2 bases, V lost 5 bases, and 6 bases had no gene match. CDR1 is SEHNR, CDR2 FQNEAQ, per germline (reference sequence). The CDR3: CASSLRGLAATDTQYF. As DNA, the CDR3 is TGTGCCAGCAGCCTTCGGGGACTAGCGGCCACAGATACGCAGTATTTT.

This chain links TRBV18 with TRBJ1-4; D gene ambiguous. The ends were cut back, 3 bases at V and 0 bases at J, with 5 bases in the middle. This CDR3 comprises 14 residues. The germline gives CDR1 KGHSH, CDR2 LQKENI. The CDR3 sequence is CASSPSATNEKLFF. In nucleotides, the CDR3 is TGTGCCAGCTCACCTTCGGCAACTAATGAAAAACTGTTTTTT.

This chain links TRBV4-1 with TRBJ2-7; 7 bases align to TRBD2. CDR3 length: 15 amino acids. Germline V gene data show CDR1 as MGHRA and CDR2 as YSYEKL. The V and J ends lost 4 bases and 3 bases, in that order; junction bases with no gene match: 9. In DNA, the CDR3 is TGCGCCAGCAGCCGGGTGGGGGAGGGCGGCTACGAGCAGTACTTC. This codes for CASSRVGEGGYEQYF.

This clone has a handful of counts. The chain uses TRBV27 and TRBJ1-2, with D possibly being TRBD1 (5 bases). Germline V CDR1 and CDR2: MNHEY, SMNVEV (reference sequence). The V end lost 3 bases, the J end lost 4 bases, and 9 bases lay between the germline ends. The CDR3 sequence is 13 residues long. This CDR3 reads CASSLGTGYGYTF. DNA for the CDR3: TGTGCCAGCAGTTTGGGGACGGGCTATGGCTACACCTTC.

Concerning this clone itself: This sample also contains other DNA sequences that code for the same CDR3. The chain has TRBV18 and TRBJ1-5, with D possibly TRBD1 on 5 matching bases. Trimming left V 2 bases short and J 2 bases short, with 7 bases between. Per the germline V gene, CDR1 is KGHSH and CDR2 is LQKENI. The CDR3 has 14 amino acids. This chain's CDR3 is CASSPTGGNQPQHF. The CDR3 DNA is TGTGCCAGCTCACCAACAGGAGGCAATCAGCCCCAGCATTTT.

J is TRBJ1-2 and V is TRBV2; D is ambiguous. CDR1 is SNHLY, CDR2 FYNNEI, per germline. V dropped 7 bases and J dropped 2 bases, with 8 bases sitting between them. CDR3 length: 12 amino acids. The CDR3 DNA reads TGTGCCAGCAAGGGCCTAAACTATGGCTACACCTTC. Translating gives CASKGLNYGYTF.

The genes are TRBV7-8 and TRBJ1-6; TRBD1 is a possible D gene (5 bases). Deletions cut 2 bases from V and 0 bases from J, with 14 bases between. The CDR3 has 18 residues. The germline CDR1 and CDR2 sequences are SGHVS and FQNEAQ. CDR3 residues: CASSLSLPGSSYNSPLHF. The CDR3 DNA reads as TGTGCCAGCAGCTTATCTCTCCCAGGGAGCTCCTATAATTCACCCCTCCACTTT.

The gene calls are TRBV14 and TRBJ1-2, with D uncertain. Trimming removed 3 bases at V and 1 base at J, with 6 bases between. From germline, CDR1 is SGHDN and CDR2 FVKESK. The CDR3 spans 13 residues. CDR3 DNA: TGTGCCAGCAGCCAGGGGTTTAACTATGGCTACACCTTC. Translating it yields CASSQGFNYGYTF. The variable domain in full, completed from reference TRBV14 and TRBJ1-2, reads EAGVTQFPSHSVIEKGQTVTLRCDPISGHDNLYWYRRVMGKEIKFLLHFVKESKQDESGMPNNRFLAERTGGTYSTLKVQPAELEDSGVYFCASSQGFNYGYTFGSGTRLTVV.